Listed below are T cell receptor beta chains from one sample, sequenced in a study of T-cell memory formation after mild COVID-19. TCRdb reanalysed the 5' RACE reads using MiXCR and keeps one entry per CDR3 protein. In the table there are more than 100,000 distinct CDR3 sequences, about a sixth of which are singletons. The sample taken for sequencing was PBMCs or a T cell subset sorted from them (not recorded which). These receptors were obtained from a man younger than 35 who had mild COVID-19 (a few samples of this study predate the infection). Cell type and time point are not known. Both conserved end residues are part of each CDR3. The D gene is left open where the match is weak. A clone size is listed for some rows: how often the clone was seen (once, few, many), or a class if it is expanded.

TRBD2,TRBJ2-1,TRBV12-3/TRBV12-4,few,15,CASSPSGGTKNEQFF,TGTGCCAGCAGTCCTAGCGGGGGGACCAAAAATGAGCAGTTCTTC
.,TRBJ2-2,TRBV4-2,many,13,CASSQVRDRELFF,TGTGCCAGCAGCCAAGTTAGGGACCGGGAGCTGTTTTTT
.,TRBJ1-3,TRBV5-5,.,15,CASHQSGTPINTIYF,TGTGCCAGCCACCAATCGGGGACCCCTATAAACACCATATATTTT
.,TRBJ2-5,TRBV4-3,.,16,CASSQDWGAFGETQYF,TGCGCCAGCAGCCAAGATTGGGGGGCCTTCGGGGAGACCCAGTACTTC
.,TRBJ2-2,TRBV15,.,14,CATSRDIRTGELFF,TGTGCCACCAGCAGAGATATTCGCACCGGGGAGCTGTTTTTT
.,TRBJ2-7,TRBV29-1,few,15,CSVADRKGFGYEQYF,TGCAGCGTTGCCGATCGTAAGGGGTTCGGATACGAGCAGTACTTC
.,TRBJ2-1,TRBV11-3,.,16,CASSLGQGRYYNEQFF,TGTGCCAGCAGCTTAGGGCAGGGGCGATACTACAATGAGCAGTTCTTC
TRBD1,TRBJ1-1,TRBV6-5,few,17,CASSYSGAGGGSTEAFF,TGTGCCAGCAGTTACTCGGGGGCAGGGGGCGGTAGCACTGAAGCTTTCTTT
TRBD1,TRBJ1-1,TRBV11-2,few,14,CASSSQGGGTEAFF,TGTGCCAGCAGCTCACAGGGGGGTGGAACTGAAGCTTTCTTT
TRBD1,TRBJ1-5,TRBV12-3/TRBV12-4,.,15,CASSLAGQGWQPQHF,TGTGCCAGCAGTTTAGCGGGACAGGGGTGGCAGCCCCAGCATTTT
.,TRBJ1-4,TRBV4-1,.,15,CASSQNGGNNEKLFF,TGCGCCAGCAGCCAGAACGGGGGTAACAATGAAAAACTGTTTTTT
.,TRBJ1-1,TRBV5-1,.,14,CASTQVGGDTEAFF,TGCGCCAGCACCCAAGTGGGGGGTGACACTGAAGCTTTCTTT
.,TRBJ2-5,TRBV20-1,.,11,CSARQRETQYF,TGCAGTGCTCGGCAGAGAGAGACCCAGTACTTC
.,TRBJ1-1,TRBV11-2,few,13,CASSLSAPTEAFF,TGTGCCAGCAGCTTATCGGCACCGACTGAAGCTTTCTTT
.,TRBJ1-1,TRBV3-1,.,14,CASSQAVGRTEAFF,TGTGCCAGCAGCCAAGCTGTGGGGCGCACTGAAGCTTTCTTT
TRBD2,TRBJ2-3,TRBV5-4,.,16,CASSSEGGGASDTQYF,TGTGCCAGCAGCTCCGAGGGCGGGGGGGCGTCAGATACGCAGTATTTT
.,TRBJ2-2,TRBV9,.,15,CASSVGAGNTGELFF,TGTGCCAGCAGCGTAGGGGCAGGAAACACCGGGGAGCTGTTTTTT
TRBD2,TRBJ2-1,TRBV20-1,.,15,CSASFQRGGRYEQFF,TGCAGTGCTAGCTTTCAGCGGGGGGGCCGATATGAGCAGTTCTTC
.,TRBJ2-5,TRBV4-3,few,13,CASSQGPSETQYF,TGCGCCAGCAGCCAAGGCCCCTCGGAGACCCAGTACTTC
.,TRBJ1-6,TRBV2,.,13,CASGGRGGSPLHF,TGTGCCAGCGGCGGACGGGGGGGTTCACCCCTCCACTTT
.,TRBJ1-3,TRBV5-1,.,14,CASSLTGIGNTIYF,TGCGCCAGCAGCTTGACAGGGATAGGAAACACCATATATTTT
TRBD1,TRBJ1-4,TRBV7-2,.,13,CASSTGGDEKLFF,TGTGCCAGCAGTACAGGGGGGGATGAAAAACTGTTTTTT